A selection of T cell receptor beta chains follows, all from one sample in a study of human thymus T cells. Clones were read by immunoSEQ multiplex PCR, and TCRdb kept only the in-frame ones, dropping some. The sample holds some 120,000 clones, around 94% seen once. The source material was thymus tissue. These receptors were taken from a boy younger than two with a congenital heart defect but otherwise immunologically healthy. The CDR3 runs from the conserved cysteine through the conserved F or W. The D gene is left open where the match is weak. A row's size may be missing; if present it is once, few, many or a size class.

NA	NA	TRBV27	TRBJ2-6	CASSRQGPSGANVLTF	TGTGCCAGCAGTCGGCAGGGACCCTCTGGGGCCAACGTCCTGACTTTC
NA	TRBD2	TRBV5-1	TRBJ2-3	CASSLSGGAGTDTQYF	TGCGCCAGCAGCTTAAGCGGGGGGGCCGGCACAGATACGCAGTATTTT
NA	NA	TRBV19	TRBJ1-5	CASSIDQPGAPSNQPQHF	TGTGCCAGTAGTATAGATCAGCCGGGGGCGCCGAGCAATCAGCCCCAGCATTTT
NA	TRBD1	TRBV4-1	TRBJ1-4	CASSQDSWTGEEKLFF	TGCGCCAGCAGCCAAGATTCCTGGACAGGGGAAGAAAAACTGTTTTTT
NA	NA	TRBV2	TRBJ2-1	CASSDPRLNEGSRDNEQFF	TGTGCCAGCAGTGATCCCCGATTAAATGAGGGCAGCAGGGACAATGAGCAGTTCTTC
NA	TRBD2	TRBV7-2	TRBJ2-3	CASSSRTSGGPSNTQYF	TGTGCCAGCAGCTCCAGGACTAGCGGGGGGCCCTCAAATACGCAGTATTTT
NA	NA	TRBV6-6	TRBJ2-7	CASRTRQRSYYEQYF	TGTGCCAGCAGAACTCGACAGAGATCCTACTACGAGCAGTACTTC
NA	NA	TRBV28	TRBJ2-5	CASSWGDQETQYF	TGTGCCAGCAGTTGGGGCGACCAAGAGACCCAGTACTTC
NA	TRBD1	TRBV11-2	TRBJ2-3	CASSTRDRPAYTQYF	TGTGCCAGCAGCACGAGGGACAGGCCAGCCTATACGCAGTATTTT
NA	TRBD1	TRBV10-3	TRBJ2-2	CAISGDRGGTGELFF	TGTGCCATCAGTGGGGACAGGGGAGGCACCGGGGAGCTGTTTTTT
NA	NA	TRBV27	TRBJ2-3	CASSPRAGADTQYF	TGTGCCAGCAGTCCCCGAGCCGGGGCAGATACGCAGTATTTT
NA	TRBD2	TRBV10-3	TRBJ2-7	CATQWASGDPLSYEQYF	TGTGCCACACAATGGGCTAGCGGGGACCCCCTCTCCTACGAGCAGTACTTC
NA	TRBD1	TRBV5-1	TRBJ1-1	CASSLGNTGQGVDTEAFF	TGCGCCAGCAGCTTGGGGAACACGGGACAGGGGGTTGACACTGAAGCTTTCTTT
once	NA	TRBV6-1	TRBJ2-7	CASKSGRPYEQYF	TGTGCCAGCAAGTCGGGGAGACCCTACGAGCAGTACTTC
NA	TRBD1	TRBV5-1	TRBJ1-2	CASSLYSGTGGDGYTF	TGCGCCAGCAGCTTATATTCCGGGACAGGGGGCGATGGCTACACCTTC
few	NA	TRBV9	TRBJ1-1	CASSVGFSTEAFF	TGTGCCAGCAGCGTAGGATTTTCCACTGAAGCTTTCTTT
NA	NA	TRBV5-4	TRBJ1-1	CASSLIDSPSVAFF	TGTGCCAGCAGCTTGATCGACAGTCCATCGGTAGCTTTCTTT
NA	TRBD1	TRBV11-2	TRBJ2-7	CASSLEGTGDEQYF	TGTGCCAGCAGCTTAGAGGGGACAGGGGACGAGCAGTACTTC
NA	TRBD1	TRBV5-4	TRBJ2-7	CASSSDRTGLYEQYF	TGTGCCAGCAGCTCAGACAGGACAGGGTTGTACGAGCAGTACTTC
NA	TRBD1	TRBV4-1	TRBJ1-2	CASSQRLGQCGYTF	TGCGCCAGCAGCCAGAGACTGGGACAGTGTGGCTACACCTTC